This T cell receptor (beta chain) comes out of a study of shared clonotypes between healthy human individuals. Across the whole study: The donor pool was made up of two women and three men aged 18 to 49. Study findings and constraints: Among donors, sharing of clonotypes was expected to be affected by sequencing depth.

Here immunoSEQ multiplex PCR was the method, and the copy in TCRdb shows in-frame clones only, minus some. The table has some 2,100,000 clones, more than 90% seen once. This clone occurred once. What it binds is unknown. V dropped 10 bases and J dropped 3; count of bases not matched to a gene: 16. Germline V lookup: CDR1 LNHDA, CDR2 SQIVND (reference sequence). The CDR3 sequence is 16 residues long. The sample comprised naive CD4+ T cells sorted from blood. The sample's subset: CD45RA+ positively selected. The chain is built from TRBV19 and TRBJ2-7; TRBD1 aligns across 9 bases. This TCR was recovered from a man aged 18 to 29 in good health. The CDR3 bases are TGTGCCACCTCTGCTGACGGACAGGGGCCGCTCTACGAGCAGTACTTC. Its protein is CATSADGQGPLYEQYF.